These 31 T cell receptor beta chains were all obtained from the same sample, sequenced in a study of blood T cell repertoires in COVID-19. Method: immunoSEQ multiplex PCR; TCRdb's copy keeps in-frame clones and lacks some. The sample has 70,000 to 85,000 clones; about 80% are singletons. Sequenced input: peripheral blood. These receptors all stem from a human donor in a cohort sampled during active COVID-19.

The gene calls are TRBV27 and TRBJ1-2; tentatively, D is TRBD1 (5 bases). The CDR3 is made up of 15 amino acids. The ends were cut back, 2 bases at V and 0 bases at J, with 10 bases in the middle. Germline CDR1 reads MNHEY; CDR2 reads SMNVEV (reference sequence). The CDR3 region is CASSLQGVTNYGYTF. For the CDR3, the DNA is TGTGCCAGCAGTTTACAGGGTGTAACTAACTATGGCTACACCTTC.

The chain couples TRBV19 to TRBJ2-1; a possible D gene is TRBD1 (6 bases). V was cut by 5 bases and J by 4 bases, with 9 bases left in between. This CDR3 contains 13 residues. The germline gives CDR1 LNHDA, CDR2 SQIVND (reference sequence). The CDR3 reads CASSATGYNEQFF. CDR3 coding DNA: TGTGCCAGTAGTGCCACAGGGTACAATGAGCAGTTCTTC.

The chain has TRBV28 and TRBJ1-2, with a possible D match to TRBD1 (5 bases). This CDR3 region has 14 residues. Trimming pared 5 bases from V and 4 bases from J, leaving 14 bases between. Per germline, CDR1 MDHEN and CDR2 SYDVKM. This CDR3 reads CASSPLGQGYGYTF. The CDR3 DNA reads TGTGCCAGCAGTCCCCTCGGGCAGGGCTATGGCTACACCTTC.

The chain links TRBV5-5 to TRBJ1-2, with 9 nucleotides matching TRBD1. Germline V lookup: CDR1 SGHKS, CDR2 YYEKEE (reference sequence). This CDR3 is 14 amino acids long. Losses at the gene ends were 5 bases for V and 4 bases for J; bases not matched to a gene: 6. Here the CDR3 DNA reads TGTGCCAGCAGTTCTGGGACAGGGATCTATGGCTACACCTTC. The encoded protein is CASSSGTGIYGYTF.

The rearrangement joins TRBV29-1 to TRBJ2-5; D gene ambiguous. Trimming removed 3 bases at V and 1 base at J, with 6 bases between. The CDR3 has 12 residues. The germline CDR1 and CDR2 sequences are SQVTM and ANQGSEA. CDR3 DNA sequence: TGCAGCGTTGATAGAAGCCAAGAGACCCAGTACTTC. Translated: CSVDRSQETQYF.

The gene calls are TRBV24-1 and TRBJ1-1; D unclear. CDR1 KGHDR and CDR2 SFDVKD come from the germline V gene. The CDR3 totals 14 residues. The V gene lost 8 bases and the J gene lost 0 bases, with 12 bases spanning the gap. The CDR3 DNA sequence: TGTGCCACCAATCTCGACACCATGAACACTGAAGCTTTCTTT. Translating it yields CATNLDTMNTEAFF.

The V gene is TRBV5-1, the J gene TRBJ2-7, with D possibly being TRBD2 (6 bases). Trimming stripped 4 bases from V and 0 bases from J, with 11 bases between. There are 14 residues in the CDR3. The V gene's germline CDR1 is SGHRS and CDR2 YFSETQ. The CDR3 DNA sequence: TGCGCCAGCAGCGGTGGAGGGCCCTCCTACGAGCAGTACTTC. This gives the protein CASSGGGPSYEQYF. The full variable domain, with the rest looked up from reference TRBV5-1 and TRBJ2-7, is KAGVTQTPRYLIKTRGQQVTLSCSPISGHRSVSWYQQTPGQGLQFLFEYFSETQRNKGNFPGRFSGRQFSNSRSEMNVSTLELGDSALYLCASSGGGPSYEQYFGPGTRLTVT.

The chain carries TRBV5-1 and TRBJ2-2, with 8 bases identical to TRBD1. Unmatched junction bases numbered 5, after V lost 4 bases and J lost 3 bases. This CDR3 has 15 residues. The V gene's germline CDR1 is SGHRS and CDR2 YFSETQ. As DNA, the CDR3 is TGCGCCAGCAGCCCTCAGGGGGCGGACACCGGGGAGCTGTTTTTT. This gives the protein CASSPQGADTGELFF.

The CDR3 DNA reads as TGTGCCAGCGTCAGAACTAGCGGGACTCAGTTCTTC. Protein: CASVRTSGTQFF. V is TRBV7-9 and J is TRBJ2-1; 10 positions match TRBD2. V dropped 8 bases and J dropped 13; count of bases not matched to a gene: 8. This CDR3 has 12 amino acids. CDR1 and CDR2 (germline): SEHNR, FQNEAQ (reference sequence).

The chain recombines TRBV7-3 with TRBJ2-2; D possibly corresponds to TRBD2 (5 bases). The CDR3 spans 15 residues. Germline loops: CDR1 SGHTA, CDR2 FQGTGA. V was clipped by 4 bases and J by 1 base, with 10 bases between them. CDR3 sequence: CASSSGLENTGELFF. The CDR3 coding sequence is TGTGCCAGCAGCTCCGGACTCGAGAACACCGGGGAGCTGTTTTTT.

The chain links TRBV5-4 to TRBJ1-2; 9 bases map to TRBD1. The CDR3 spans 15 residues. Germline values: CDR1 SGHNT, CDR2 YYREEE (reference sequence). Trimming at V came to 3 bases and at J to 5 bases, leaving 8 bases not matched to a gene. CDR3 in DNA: TGTGCCAGCAGCTCCCGGACAGGGGAGATATATGGCTACACCTTC. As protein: CASSSRTGEIYGYTF.

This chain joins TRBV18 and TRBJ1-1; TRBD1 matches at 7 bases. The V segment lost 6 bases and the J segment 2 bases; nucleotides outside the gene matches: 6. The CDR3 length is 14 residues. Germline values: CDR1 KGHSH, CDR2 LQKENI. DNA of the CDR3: TGTGCCAGCTCCCCAGGGACAGACAACACTGAAGCTTTCTTT. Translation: CASSPGTDNTEAFF.

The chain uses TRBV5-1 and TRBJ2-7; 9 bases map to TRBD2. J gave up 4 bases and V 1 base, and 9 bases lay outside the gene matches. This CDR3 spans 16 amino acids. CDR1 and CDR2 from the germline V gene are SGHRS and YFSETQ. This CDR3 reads CASSLLGGRAVYEQYF. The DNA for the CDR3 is TGCGCCAGCAGCTTGTTAGGCGGGAGGGCCGTTTACGAGCAGTACTTC.

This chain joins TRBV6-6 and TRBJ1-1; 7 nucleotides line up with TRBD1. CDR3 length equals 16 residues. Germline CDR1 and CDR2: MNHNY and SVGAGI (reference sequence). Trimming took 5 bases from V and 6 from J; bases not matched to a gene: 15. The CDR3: CASSLSPGTANAEAFF. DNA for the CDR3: TGTGCCAGCAGTCTTAGTCCCGGGACAGCAAACGCTGAAGCTTTCTTT.

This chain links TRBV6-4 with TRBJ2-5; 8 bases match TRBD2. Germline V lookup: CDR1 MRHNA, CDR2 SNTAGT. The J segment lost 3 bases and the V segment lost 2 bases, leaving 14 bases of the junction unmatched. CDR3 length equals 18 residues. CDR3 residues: CASSDPGRERGCEETQYF. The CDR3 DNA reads TGTGCCAGCAGTGACCCCGGGAGGGAGCGGGGATGCGAAGAGACCCAGTACTTC.

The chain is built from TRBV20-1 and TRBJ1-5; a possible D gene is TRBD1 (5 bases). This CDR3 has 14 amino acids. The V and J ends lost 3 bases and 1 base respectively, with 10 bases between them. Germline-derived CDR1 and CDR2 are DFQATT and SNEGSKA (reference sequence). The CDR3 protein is CSASMGGSNQPQHF. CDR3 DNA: TGCAGTGCTAGTATGGGGGGAAGCAATCAGCCCCAGCATTTT.

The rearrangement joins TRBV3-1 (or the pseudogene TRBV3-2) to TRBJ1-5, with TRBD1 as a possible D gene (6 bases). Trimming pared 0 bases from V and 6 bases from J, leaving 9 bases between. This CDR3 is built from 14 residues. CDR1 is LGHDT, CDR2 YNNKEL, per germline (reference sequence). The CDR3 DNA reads TGTGCCAGCAGCCAAGAGCAGGGGACTCAGCCCCAGCATTTT. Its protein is CASSQEQGTQPQHF.

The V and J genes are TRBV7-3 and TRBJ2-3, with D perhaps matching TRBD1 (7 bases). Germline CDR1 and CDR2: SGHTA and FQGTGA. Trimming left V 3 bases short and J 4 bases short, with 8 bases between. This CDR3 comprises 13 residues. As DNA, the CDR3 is TGTGCCAGCAGCTTCAGGGGGGCAGATACGCAGTATTTT. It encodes CASSFRGADTQYF.

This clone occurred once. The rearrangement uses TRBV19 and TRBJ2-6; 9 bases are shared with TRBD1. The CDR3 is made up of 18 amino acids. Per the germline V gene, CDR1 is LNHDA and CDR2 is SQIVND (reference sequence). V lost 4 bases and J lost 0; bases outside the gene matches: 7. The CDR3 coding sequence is TGTGCCAGTAGTAGACGGGACAGGGCGGACTCTGGGGCCAACGTCCTGACTTTC. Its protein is CASSRRDRADSGANVLTF.

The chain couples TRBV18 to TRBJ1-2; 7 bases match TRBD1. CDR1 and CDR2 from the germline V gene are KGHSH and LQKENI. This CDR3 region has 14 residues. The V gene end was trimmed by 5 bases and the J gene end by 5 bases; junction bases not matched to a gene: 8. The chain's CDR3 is CASSATGTEYGYTF. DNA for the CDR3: TGTGCCAGCTCAGCTACCGGGACAGAATATGGCTACACCTTC. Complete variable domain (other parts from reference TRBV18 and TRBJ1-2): NAGVMQNPRHLVRRRGQEARLRCSPMKGHSHVYWYRQLPEEGLKFMVYLQKENIIDESGMPKERFSAEFPKEGPSILRIQQVVRGDSAAYFCASSATGTEYGYTFGSGTRLTVV.

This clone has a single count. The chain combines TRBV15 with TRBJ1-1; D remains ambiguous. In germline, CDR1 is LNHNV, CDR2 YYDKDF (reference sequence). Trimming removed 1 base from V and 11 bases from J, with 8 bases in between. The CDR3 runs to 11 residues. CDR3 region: CATSRGRSAFF. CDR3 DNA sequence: TGTGCCACCAGCAGAGGGAGATCGGCTTTCTTT.

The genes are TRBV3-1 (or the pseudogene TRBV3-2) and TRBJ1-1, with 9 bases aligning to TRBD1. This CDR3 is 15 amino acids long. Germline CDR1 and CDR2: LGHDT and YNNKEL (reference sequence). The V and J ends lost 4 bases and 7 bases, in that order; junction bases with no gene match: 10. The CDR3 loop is CASSRHAGQGVEAFF. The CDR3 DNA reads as TGTGCCAGCAGCCGGCACGCGGGACAGGGTGTTGAAGCTTTCTTT.

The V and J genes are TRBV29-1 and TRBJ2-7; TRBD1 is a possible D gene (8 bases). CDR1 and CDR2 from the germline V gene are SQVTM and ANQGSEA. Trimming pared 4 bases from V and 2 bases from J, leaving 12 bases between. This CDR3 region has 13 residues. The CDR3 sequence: CSVGEGQAYEQYF. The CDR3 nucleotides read TGCAGCGTTGGGGAGGGACAGGCCTACGAGCAGTACTTC.

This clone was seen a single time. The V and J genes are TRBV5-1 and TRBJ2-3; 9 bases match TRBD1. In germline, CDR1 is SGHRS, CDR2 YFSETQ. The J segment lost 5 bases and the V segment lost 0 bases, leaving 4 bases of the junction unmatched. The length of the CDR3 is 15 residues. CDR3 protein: CASSLDGTGQDTQYF. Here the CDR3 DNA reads TGCGCCAGCAGCTTGGATGGGACAGGGCAAGATACGCAGTATTTT.

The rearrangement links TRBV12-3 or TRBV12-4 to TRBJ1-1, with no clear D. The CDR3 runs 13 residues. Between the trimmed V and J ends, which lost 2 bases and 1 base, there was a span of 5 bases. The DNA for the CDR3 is TGTGCCAGCAGTTTAAATAAGAACACTGAAGCTTTCTTT. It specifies CASSLNKNTEAFF.

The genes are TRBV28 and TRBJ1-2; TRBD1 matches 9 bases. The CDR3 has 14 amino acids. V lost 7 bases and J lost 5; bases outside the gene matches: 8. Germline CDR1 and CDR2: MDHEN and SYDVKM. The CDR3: CASNKQGADYGYTF. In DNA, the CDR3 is TGTGCCAGCAATAAACAGGGGGCAGATTATGGCTACACCTTC.

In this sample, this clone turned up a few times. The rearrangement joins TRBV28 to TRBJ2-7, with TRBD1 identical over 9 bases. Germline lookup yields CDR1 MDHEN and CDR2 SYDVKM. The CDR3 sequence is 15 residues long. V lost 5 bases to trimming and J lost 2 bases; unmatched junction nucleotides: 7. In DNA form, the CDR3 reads TGTGCCAGCAGTACCCCGGGACAGGGTACCTACGAGCAGTACTTC. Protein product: CASSTPGQGTYEQYF.

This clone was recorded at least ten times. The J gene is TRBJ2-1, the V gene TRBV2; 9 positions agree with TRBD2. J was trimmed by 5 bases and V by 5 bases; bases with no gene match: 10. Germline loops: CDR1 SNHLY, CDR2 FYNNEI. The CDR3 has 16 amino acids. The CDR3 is CASSPGLASGNNEQFF. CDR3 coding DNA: TGTGCCAGCAGTCCGGGACTAGCATCGGGGAACAATGAGCAGTTCTTC.

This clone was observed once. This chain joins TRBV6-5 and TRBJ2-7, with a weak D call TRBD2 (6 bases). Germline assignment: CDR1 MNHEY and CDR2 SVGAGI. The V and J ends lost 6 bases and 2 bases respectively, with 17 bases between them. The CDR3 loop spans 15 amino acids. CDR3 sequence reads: CASSSRGSPPYEQYF. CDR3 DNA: TGTGCCAGCAGCAGCCGGGGGTCGCCTCCCTACGAGCAGTACTTC.

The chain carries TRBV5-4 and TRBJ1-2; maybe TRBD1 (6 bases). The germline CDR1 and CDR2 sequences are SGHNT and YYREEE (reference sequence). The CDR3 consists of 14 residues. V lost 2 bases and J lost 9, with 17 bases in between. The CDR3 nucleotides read TGTGCCAGCAGCTTTACGGGACAAGGTGATAGCTACACCTTC. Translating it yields CASSFTGQGDSYTF.

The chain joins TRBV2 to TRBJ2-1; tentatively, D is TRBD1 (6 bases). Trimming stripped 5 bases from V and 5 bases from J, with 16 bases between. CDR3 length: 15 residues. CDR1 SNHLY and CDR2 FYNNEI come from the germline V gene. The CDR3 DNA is TGTGCCAGCAGTAAAAGGGGGAGTACCGACAATGAGCAGTTCTTC. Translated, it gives CASSKRGSTDNEQFF. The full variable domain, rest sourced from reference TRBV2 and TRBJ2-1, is EPEVTQTPSHQVTQMGQEVILRCVPISNHLYFYWYRQILGQKVEFLVSFYNNEISEKSEIFDDQFSVERPDGSNFTLKIRSTKLEDSAMYFCASSKRGSTDNEQFFGPGTRLTVL.